The entry below describes one T cell receptor beta chain. The data originate from a study of monozygotic twins with cystic fibrosis. The V segment lost 6 bases and the J segment 11 bases; nucleotides outside the gene matches: 6. Germline V gene lookup returns CDR1 DFQATT and CDR2 SNEGSKA (reference sequence). The CDR3 contains 10 residues. Sequencing used immunoSEQ multiplex PCR; TCRdb keeps in-frame clones, though not all of them. Among 30,000 to 40,000 clones listed, under 70% were seen once. Sequencing input: blood. The genes are TRBV20-1 and TRBJ1-1; 7 positions agree with TRBD1. This receptor was taken from a girl between 10 and 17 years old with cystic fibrosis. For the CDR3, the DNA is TGCAGTGCCCTCCCCAGGGGGGCTTTCTTT. The encoded protein is CSALPRGAFF.